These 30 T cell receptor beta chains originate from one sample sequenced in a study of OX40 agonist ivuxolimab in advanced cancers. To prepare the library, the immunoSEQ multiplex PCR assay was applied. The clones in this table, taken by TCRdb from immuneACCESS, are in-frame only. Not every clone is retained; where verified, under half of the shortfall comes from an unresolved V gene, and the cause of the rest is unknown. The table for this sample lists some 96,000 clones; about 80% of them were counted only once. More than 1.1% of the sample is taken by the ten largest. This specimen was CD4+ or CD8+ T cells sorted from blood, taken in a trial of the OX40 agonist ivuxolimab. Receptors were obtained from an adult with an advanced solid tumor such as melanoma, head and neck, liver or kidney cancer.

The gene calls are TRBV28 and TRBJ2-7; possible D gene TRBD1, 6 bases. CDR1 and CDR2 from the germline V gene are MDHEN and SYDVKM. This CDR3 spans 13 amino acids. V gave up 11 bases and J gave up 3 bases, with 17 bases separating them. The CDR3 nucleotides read TGTGCCTCCTCGCCTACAGGGAACTACGAGCAGTACTTC. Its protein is CASSPTGNYEQYF.

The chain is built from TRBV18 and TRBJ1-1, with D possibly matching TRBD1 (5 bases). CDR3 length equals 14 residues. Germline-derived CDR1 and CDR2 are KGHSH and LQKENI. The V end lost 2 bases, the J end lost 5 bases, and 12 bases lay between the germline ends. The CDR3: CASSPNARGTEAFF. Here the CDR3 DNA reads TGTGCCAGCTCACCAAATGCGAGGGGAACTGAAGCTTTCTTT.

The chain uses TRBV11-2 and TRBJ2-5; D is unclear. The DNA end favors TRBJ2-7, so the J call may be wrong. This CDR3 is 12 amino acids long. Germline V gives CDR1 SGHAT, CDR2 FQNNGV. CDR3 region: CASSLAQYEQYF. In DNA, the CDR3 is TGTGCCAGCAGCTTAGCCCAATACGAGCAGTACTTC.

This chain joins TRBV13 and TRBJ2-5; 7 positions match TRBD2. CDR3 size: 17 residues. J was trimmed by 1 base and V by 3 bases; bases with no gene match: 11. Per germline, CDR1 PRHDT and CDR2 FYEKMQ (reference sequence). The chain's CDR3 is CASSLARLAEPQETQYF. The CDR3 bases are TGTGCCAGCAGCTTGGCCAGGCTAGCGGAGCCCCAAGAGACCCAGTACTTC.

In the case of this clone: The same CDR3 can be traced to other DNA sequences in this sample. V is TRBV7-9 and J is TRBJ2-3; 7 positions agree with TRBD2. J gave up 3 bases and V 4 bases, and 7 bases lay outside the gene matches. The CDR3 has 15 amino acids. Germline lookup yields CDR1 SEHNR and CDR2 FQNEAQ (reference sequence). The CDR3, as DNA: TGTGCCAGCAGCTCATGGGCTAGCGGTACAGATACGCAGTATTTT. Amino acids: CASSSWASGTDTQYF.

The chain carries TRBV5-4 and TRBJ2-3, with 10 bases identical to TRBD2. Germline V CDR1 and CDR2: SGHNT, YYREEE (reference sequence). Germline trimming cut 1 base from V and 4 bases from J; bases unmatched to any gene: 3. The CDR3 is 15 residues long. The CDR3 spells CASSLSSGSSDTQYF. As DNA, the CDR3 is TGTGCCAGCAGCTTGTCTAGCGGGAGCTCAGATACGCAGTATTTT.

The CDR3 spells CASSRRPWTGANYGYTF. In DNA form, the CDR3 reads TGTGCCAGCAGCCGAAGACCCTGGACAGGGGCTAACTATGGCTACACCTTC. The chain carries TRBV28 and TRBJ1-2; 9 bases align to TRBD1. This CDR3 is built from 17 residues. Germline loops: CDR1 MDHEN, CDR2 SYDVKM. V was clipped by 6 bases and J by 0 bases; unmatched bases: 11.

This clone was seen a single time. The DNA of the CDR3 is TGTGCCAGCAGTCATGCTGCGGAGGGTGAGACCCAGTACTTC. Translating gives CASSHAAEGETQYF. This chain uses TRBV7-3 with TRBJ2-5; D perhaps matches TRBD2 (6 bases). This CDR3 contains 14 residues. CDR1 is SGHTA, CDR2 FQGTGA, per germline. V lost 6 bases, J lost 5 bases, and 16 bases lay in between. Full variable domain (missing parts from reference TRBV7-3 and TRBJ2-5): GAGVSQTPSNKVTEKGKYVELRCDPISGHTALYWYRQSLGQGPEFLIYFQGTGAADDSGLPNDRFFAVRPEGSVSTLKIQRTERGDSAVYLCASSHAAEGETQYFGPGTRLLVL.

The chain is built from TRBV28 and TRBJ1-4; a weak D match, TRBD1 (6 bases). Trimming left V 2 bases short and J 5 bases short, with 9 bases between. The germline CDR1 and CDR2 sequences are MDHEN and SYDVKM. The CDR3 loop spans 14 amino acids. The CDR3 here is CASSLVRGNEKLFF. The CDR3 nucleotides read TGTGCCAGCAGTTTAGTAAGGGGGAATGAAAAACTGTTTTTT. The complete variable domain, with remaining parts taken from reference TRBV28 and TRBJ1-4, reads DVKVTQSSRYLVKRTGEKVFLECVQDMDHENMFWYRQDPGLGLRLIYFSYDVKMKEKGDIPEGYSVSREKKERFSLILESASTNQTSMYLCASSLVRGNEKLFFGSGTQLSVL.

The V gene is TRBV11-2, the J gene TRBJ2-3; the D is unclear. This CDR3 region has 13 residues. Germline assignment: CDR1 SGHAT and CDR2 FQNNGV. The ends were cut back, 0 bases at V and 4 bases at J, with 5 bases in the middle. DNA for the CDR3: TGTGCCAGCAGCTTAGATCGGTCAGATACGCAGTATTTT. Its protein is CASSLDRSDTQYF.

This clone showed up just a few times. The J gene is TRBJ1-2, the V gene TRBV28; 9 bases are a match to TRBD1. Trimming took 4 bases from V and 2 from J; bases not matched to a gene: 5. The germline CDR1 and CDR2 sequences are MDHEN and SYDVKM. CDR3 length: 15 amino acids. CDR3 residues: CASSYPGQGNYGYTF. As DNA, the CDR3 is TGTGCCAGCAGTTACCCGGGACAGGGAAACTATGGCTACACCTTC.

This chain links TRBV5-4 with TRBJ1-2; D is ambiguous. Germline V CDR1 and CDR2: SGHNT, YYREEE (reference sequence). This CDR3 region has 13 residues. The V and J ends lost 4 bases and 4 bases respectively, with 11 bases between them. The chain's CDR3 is CASSTTDAYGYTF. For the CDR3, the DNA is TGTGCCAGCAGCACCACGGATGCCTATGGCTACACCTTC. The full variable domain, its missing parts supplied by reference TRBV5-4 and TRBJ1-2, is ETGVTQSPTHLIKTRGQQVTLRCSSQSGHNTVSWYQQALGQGPQFIFQYYREEENGRGNFPPRFSGLQFPNYSSELNVNALELDDSALYLCASSTTDAYGYTFGSGTRLTVV.

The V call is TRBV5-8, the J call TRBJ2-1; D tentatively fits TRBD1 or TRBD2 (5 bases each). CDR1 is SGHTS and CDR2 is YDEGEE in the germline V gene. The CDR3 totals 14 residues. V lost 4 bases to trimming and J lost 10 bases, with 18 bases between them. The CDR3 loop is CASSNRVRDGEQFF. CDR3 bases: TGTGCCAGCAGCAACCGTGTCAGGGACGGAGAGCAGTTCTTC.

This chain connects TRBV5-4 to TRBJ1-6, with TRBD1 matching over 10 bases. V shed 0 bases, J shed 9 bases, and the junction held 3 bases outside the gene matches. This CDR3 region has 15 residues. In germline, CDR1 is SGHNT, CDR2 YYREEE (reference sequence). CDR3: CASSLGGTGVSPLHF. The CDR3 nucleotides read TGTGCCAGCAGCTTGGGGGGGACAGGGGTTTCACCCCTCCACTTT. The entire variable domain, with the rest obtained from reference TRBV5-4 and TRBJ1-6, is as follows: ETGVTQSPTHLIKTRGQQVTLRCSSQSGHNTVSWYQQALGQGPQFIFQYYREEENGRGNFPPRFSGLQFPNYSSELNVNALELDDSALYLCASSLGGTGVSPLHFGNGTRLTVT.

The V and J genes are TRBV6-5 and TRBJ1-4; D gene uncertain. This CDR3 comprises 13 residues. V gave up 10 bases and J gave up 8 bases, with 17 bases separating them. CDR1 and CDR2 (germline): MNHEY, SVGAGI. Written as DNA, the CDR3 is TGTGCCACCGACCGTCAGGTTGGGGAAAAACTGTTTTTT. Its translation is CATDRQVGEKLFF.

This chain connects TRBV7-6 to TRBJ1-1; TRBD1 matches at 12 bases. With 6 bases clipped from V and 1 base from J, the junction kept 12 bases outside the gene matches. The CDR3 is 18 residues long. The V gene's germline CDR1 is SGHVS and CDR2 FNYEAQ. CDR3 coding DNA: TGTGCCAGCAGTTCCCGACCGGGACAGGGGGCGGGGAACACTGAAGCTTTCTTT. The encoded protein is CASSSRPGQGAGNTEAFF.

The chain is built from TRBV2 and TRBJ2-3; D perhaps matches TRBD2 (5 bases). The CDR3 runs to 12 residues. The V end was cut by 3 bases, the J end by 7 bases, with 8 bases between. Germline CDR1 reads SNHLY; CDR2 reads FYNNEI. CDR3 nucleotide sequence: TGTGCCAGCAGTGAGGGAGTAAATACGCAGTATTTT. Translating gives CASSEGVNTQYF.

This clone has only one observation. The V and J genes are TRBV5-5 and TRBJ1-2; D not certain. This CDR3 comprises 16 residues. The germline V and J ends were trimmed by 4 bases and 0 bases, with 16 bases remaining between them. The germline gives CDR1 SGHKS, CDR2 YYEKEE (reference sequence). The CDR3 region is CASSPLAGLSNYGYTF. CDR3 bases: TGTGCCAGCAGCCCTCTGGCAGGACTCTCTAACTATGGCTACACCTTC.

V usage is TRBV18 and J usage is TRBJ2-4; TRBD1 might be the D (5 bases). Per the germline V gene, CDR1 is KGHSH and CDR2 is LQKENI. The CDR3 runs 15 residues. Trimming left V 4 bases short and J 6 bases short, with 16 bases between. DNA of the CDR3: TGTGCCAGCTCACTCCTGGACACGGCGCCAAACATTCAGTACTTC. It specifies CASSLLDTAPNIQYF.

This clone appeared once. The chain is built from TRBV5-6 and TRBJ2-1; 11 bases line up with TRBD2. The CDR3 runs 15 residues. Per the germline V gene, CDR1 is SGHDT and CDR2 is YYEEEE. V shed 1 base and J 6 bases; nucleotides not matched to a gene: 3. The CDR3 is CASSLYLAGGNEQFF. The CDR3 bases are TGTGCCAGCAGCTTGTATCTAGCGGGAGGCAATGAGCAGTTCTTC.

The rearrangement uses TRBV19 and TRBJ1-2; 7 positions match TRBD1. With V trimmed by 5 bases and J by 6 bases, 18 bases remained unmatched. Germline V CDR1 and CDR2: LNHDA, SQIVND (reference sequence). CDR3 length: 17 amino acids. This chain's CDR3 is CASSVPGQSDLSHGYTF. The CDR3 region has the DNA TGTGCCAGTAGTGTTCCGGGACAGTCCGACTTAAGCCATGGCTACACCTTC. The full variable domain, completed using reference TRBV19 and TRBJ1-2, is DGGITQSPKYLFRKEGQNVTLSCEQNLNHDAMYWYRQDPGQGLRLIYYSQIVNDFQKGDIAEGYSVSREKKESFPLTVTSAQKNPTAFYLCASSVPGQSDLSHGYTFGSGTRLTVV.

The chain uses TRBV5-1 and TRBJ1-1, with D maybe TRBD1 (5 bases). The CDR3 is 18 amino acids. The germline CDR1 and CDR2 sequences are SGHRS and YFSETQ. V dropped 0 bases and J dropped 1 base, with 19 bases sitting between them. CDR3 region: CASSLGSGQGEKNTEAFF. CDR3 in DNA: TGCGCCAGCAGCTTGGGTTCGGGGCAGGGAGAAAAGAACACTGAAGCTTTCTTT.

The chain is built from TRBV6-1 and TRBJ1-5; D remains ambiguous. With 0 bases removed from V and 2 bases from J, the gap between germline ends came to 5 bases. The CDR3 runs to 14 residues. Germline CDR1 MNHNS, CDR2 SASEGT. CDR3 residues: CASSEASRNQPQHF. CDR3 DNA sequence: TGTGCCAGCAGTGAAGCTAGCCGCAATCAGCCCCAGCATTTT.

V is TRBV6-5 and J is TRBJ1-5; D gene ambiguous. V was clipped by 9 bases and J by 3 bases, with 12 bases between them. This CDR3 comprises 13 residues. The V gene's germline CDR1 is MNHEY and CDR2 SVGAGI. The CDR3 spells CASSVGVNQPQHF. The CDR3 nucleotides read TGTGCCAGTAGTGTAGGAGTCAATCAGCCCCAGCATTTT.

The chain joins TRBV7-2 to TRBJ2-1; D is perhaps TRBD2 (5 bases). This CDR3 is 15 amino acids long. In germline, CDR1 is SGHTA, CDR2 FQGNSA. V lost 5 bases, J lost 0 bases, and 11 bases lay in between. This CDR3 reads CASSLSGSSYNEQFF. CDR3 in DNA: TGTGCCAGCAGCCTGAGCGGTTCCTCCTACAATGAGCAGTTCTTC.

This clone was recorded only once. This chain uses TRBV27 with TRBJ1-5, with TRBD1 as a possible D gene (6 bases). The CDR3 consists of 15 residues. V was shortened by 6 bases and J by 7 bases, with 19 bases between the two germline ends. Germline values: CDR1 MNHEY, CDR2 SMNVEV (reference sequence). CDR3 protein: CASSLSGGVRQPQHF. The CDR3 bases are TGTGCCAGCAGCTTGTCCGGGGGCGTTCGACAGCCCCAGCATTTT.

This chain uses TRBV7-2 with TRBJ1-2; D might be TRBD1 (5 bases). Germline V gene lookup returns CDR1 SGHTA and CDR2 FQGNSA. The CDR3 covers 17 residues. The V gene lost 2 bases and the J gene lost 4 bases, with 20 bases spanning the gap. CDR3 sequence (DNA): TGTGCCAGCAGCTTACACGGGGCCACTGAAAATCCCTATGGCTACACCTTC. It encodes CASSLHGATENPYGYTF.

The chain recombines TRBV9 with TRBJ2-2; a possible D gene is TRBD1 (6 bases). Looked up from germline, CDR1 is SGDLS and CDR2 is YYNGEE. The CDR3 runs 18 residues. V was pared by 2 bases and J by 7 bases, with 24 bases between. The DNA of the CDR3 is TGTGCCAGCAGCGTTTCCCCCCTCGGCCGAGGGGGTCTCGGGGAGCTGTTTTTT. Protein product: CASSVSPLGRGGLGELFF.

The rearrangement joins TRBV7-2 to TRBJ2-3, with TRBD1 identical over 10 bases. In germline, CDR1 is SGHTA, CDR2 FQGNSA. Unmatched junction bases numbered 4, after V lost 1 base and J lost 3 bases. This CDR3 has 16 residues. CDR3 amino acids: CASSLDLDRGTDTQYF. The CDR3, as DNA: TGTGCCAGCAGCTTAGACCTGGACAGGGGGACAGATACGCAGTATTTT. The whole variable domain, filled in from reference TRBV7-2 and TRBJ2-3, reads GAGVSQSPSNKVTEKGKDVELRCDPISGHTALYWYRQSLGQGLEFLIYFQGNSAPDKSGLPSDRFSAERTGGSVSTLTIQRTQQEDSAVYLCASSLDLDRGTDTQYFGPGTRLTVL.

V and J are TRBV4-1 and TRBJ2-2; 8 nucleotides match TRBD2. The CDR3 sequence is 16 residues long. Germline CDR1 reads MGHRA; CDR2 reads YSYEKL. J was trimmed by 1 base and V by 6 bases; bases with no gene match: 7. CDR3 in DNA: TGCGCCAGCAGAGATTCCGCGGGGGGGAACACCGGGGAGCTGTTTTTT. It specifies CASRDSAGGNTGELFF.